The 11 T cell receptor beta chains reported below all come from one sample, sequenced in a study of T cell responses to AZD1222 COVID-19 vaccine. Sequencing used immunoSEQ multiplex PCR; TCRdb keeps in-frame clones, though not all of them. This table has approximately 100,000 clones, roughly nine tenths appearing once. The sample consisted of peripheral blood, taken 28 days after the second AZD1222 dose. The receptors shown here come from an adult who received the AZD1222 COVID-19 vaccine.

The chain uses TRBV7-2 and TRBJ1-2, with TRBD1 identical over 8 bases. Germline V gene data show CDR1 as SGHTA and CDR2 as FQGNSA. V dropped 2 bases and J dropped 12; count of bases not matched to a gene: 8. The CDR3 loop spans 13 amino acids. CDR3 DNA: TGTGCCAGCAGCTTAAAAGGGACAGGTTTTAACACCTTC. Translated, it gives CASSLKGTGFNTF.

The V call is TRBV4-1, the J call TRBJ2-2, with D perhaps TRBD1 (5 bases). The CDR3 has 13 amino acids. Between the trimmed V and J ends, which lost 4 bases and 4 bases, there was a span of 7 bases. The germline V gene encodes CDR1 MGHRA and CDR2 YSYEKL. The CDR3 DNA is TGCGCCAGCAGCCGAGACAGCACCGGGGAGCTGTTTTTT. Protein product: CASSRDSTGELFF.

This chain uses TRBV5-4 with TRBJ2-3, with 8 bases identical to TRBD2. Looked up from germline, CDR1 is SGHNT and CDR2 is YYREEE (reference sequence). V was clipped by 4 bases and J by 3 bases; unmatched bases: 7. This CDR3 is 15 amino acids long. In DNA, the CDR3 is TGTGCCAGCAGCCCGGGGGGGGCACTGACAGATACGCAGTATTTT. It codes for CASSPGGALTDTQYF.

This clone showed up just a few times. The CDR3 spells CASRGHKGVNQPQHF. CDR3 coding DNA: TGTGCCAGCAGGGGCCATAAAGGAGTAAATCAGCCCCAGCATTTT. This sequence joins TRBV2 and TRBJ1-5; D gene ambiguous. Deletions cut 6 bases from V and 4 bases from J, with 16 bases between. The CDR3 consists of 15 residues. The V gene's germline CDR1 is SNHLY and CDR2 FYNNEI.

CDR3 in DNA: TGTGCCAGTAGTATCGAGGAGGGGGCGATTAACTATGGCTACACCTTC. The encoded protein is CASSIEEGAINYGYTF. The chain has TRBV19 and TRBJ1-2, with 7 bases that match TRBD1. CDR3 length: 16 amino acids. Germline loops: CDR1 LNHDA, CDR2 SQIVND (reference sequence). Unmatched junction bases numbered 8, after V lost 3 bases and J lost 1 base.

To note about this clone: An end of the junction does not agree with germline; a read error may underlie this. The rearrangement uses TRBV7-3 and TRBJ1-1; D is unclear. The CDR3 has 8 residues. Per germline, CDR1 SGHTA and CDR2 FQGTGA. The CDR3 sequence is CASSSPYF. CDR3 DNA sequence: TGTGCCAGCAGCTCCCCTTACTTT.

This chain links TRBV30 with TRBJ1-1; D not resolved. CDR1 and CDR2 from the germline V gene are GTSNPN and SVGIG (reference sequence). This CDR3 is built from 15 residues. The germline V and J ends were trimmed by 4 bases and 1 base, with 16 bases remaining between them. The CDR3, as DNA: TGTGCCTGGATCCCCAGGCTAAAGGGGAACACTGAAGCTTTCTTT. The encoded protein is CAWIPRLKGNTEAFF.

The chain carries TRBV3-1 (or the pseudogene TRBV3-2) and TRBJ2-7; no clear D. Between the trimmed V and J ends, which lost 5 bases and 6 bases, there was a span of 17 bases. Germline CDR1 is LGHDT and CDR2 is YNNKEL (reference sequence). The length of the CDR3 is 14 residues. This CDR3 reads CASSAVWATGEQYF. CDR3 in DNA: TGTGCCAGCAGCGCCGTCTGGGCGACGGGCGAGCAGTACTTC.

CDR3 DNA: TGTGCCAGCAGCTTAAATGGCAGGGGGCTTACCGGGGAGCTGTTTTTT. Translation: CASSLNGRGLTGELFF. V is TRBV7-3 and J is TRBJ2-2; 8 bases map to TRBD1. This CDR3 spans 16 amino acids. The trim removed 1 base at V and 5 bases at J, leaving 6 bases unmatched. The germline gives CDR1 SGHTA, CDR2 FQGTGA.

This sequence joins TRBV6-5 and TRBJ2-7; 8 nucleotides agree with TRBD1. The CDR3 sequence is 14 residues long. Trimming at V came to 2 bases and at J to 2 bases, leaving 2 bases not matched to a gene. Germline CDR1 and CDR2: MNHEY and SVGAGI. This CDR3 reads CASSYRDRTYEQYF. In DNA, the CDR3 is TGTGCCAGCAGTTACAGGGACAGGACCTACGAGCAGTACTTC.

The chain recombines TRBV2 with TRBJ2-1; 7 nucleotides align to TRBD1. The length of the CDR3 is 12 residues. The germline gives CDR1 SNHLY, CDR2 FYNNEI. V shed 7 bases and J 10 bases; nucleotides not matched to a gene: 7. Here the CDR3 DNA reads TGTGCCAGCAACAGACAGGGATCGGAGCAGTTCTTC. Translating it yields CASNRQGSEQFF.